This entry lists 24 T cell receptor beta chains sequenced from one sample in a study of OX40 agonist ivuxolimab in advanced cancers. This table comes from immunoSEQ multiplex PCR, and its TCRdb copy is limited to in-frame clones, with some not included. The sample yields some 41,000 clones, 80% to 90% seen once. Sample: CD4+ or CD8+ T cells sorted from blood, taken in a trial of the OX40 agonist ivuxolimab. The source of these receptors is an adult with an advanced solid tumor such as melanoma, head and neck, liver or kidney cancer.

The chain combines TRBV7-8 with TRBJ2-1; D is undetermined. The CDR3 runs 14 residues. Trimming cost V 5 bases and J 2 bases, with 10 bases left between them. Germline CDR1 and CDR2: SGHVS and FQNEAQ. CDR3 DNA: TGTGCCAGCAGCCCTCGTCTAGCCTACAATGAGCAGTTCTTC. This codes for CASSPRLAYNEQFF. The whole variable domain, filled in from reference TRBV7-8 and TRBJ2-1, reads GAGVSQSPRYKVAKRGQDVALRCDPISGHVSLFWYQQALGQGPEFLTYFQNEAQLDKSGLPSDRFFAERPEGSVSTLKIQRTQQEDSAVYLCASSPRLAYNEQFFGPGTRLTVL.

Details on this clone: In the same sample, other DNA sequences code for this CDR3. DNA of the CDR3: TGTGCCAGCTCACCAAGGGCTAACACTGAAGCTTTCTTT. Its translation is CASSPRANTEAFF. The chain is built from TRBV18 and TRBJ1-1; D gene unclear. Trimming cost V 2 bases and J 2 bases, with 6 bases left between them. CDR3 length equals 13 residues. From germline, CDR1 is KGHSH and CDR2 LQKENI. Full variable domain (outside the CDR3, taken from reference TRBV18 and TRBJ1-1): NAGVMQNPRHLVRRRGQEARLRCSPMKGHSHVYWYRQLPEEGLKFMVYLQKENIIDESGMPKERFSAEFPKEGPSILRIQQVVRGDSAAYFCASSPRANTEAFFGQGTRLTVV.

CDR3 in DNA: TGTGCCAGCAGCTTACAGGGATACAATCAGCCCCAGCATTTT. It encodes CASSLQGYNQPQHF. The genes are TRBV14 and TRBJ1-5; tentatively, D is TRBD1 (6 bases). Germline assignment: CDR1 SGHDN and CDR2 FVKESK. The CDR3 has 14 amino acids. With 5 bases removed from V and 3 bases from J, the gap between germline ends came to 11 bases. Looking up the rest from reference TRBV14 and TRBJ1-5 gives the full variable domain: EAGVTQFPSHSVIEKGQTVTLRCDPISGHDNLYWYRRVMGKEIKFLLHFVKESKQDESGMPNNRFLAERTGGTYSTLKVQPAELEDSGVYFCASSLQGYNQPQHFGDGTRLSIL.

In the case of this clone: A read error may produce the germline difference seen at one junction end. DNA of the CDR3: TGTGCCAGCAGCTTAGCTGTCAGTCCCCTCTTATCTTTGGATTTT. It encodes CASSLAVSPLLSLDF. The chain joins TRBV7-2 to TRBJ1-5; D is uncertain. Germline V gene sequence: CDR1 SGHTA, CDR2 FQGNSA. The CDR3 length is 15 residues.

By sample share, this clone is medium-sized. This chain links TRBV2 with TRBJ1-2, with D possibly matching TRBD1 (5 bases). Germline V lookup: CDR1 SNHLY, CDR2 FYNNEI. The CDR3 consists of 15 residues. Deletions cut 8 bases from V and 4 bases from J, with 20 bases between. CDR3 protein: CASPQSAGTVYGYTF. The CDR3 DNA reads as TGTGCCAGCCCCCAATCCGCAGGGACTGTCTATGGCTACACCTTC.

The chain has TRBV5-4 and TRBJ1-4, with D hard to call. CDR1 and CDR2 from the germline V gene are SGHNT and YYREEE (reference sequence). V shed 4 bases and J shed 8 bases, with 12 bases lying between them. CDR3 size: 13 residues. The CDR3 bases are TGTGCCAGCAGCAATCAAGTGAGAGAAAAACTGTTTTTT. This translates into CASSNQVREKLFF.

The V gene is TRBV4-3, the J gene TRBJ2-3; possibly TRBD1 or TRBD2 for D (5 bases each). CDR3 length: 17 residues. Germline V gene lookup returns CDR1 LGHNA and CDR2 YSLEER. The V gene lost 0 bases and the J gene lost 0 bases, with 13 bases spanning the gap. This CDR3 is CASSQEGRGGSTDTQYF. As DNA, the CDR3 is TGCGCCAGCAGCCAAGAGGGTAGGGGCGGGAGCACAGATACGCAGTATTTT.

This clone was seen only once. The chain carries TRBV7-2 and TRBJ2-2, with TRBD1 matching over 11 bases. V lost 11 bases to trimming and J lost 4 bases; unmatched junction nucleotides: 6. CDR1 and CDR2 (germline): SGHTA, FQGNSA. The CDR3 loop spans 14 amino acids. Here the CDR3 DNA reads TGTGCCCCAGGACAGGGGGCGCGCACCGGGGAGCTGTTTTTT. As protein: CAPGQGARTGELFF. The whole variable domain, remainder taken from reference TRBV7-2 and TRBJ2-2, is GAGVSQSPSNKVTEKGKDVELRCDPISGHTALYWYRQSLGQGLEFLIYFQGNSAPDKSGLPSDRFSAERTGGSVSTLTIQRTQQEDSAVYLCAPGQGARTGELFFGEGSRLTVL.

The chain joins TRBV5-1 to TRBJ1-2, with 9 bases matching TRBD1. The CDR3 consists of 14 residues. The junction had 9 bases not matched to a gene; V was cut back by 4 bases and J by 8 bases. CDR1 is SGHRS, CDR2 YFSETQ, per germline. This CDR3 reads CASSAAGTGYGYTF. In DNA form, the CDR3 reads TGCGCCAGCAGCGCCGCCGGGACAGGGTACGGCTACACCTTC.

The chain links TRBV19 to TRBJ1-3; no definite D call. The CDR3 runs to 15 residues. Per the germline V gene, CDR1 is LNHDA and CDR2 is SQIVND (reference sequence). Trimming stripped 5 bases from V and 4 bases from J, with 15 bases between. The CDR3 DNA reads as TGTGCCAGTAGTCCCCGGCCGGCGGGAGGAAACACCATATATTTT. Its translation: CASSPRPAGGNTIYF.

The rearrangement uses TRBV30 and TRBJ2-1; 8 nucleotides agree with TRBD2. The CDR3 runs to 14 residues. Germline loops: CDR1 GTSNPN, CDR2 SVGIG (reference sequence). V lost 3 bases and J lost 9; bases outside the gene matches: 10. The CDR3 spells CAWRGAGGNTEQFF. The CDR3 DNA sequence: TGTGCCTGGAGAGGGGCGGGAGGAAATACTGAGCAGTTCTTC.

The rearrangement joins TRBV4-2 to TRBJ2-5; D may be TRBD1 (6 bases). V lost 4 bases and J 0 bases, leaving 12 bases between the germline ends. Germline-derived CDR1 and CDR2 are LGHNA and YNFKEQ. The CDR3 extends over 15 amino acids. CDR3 protein: CASSPPGQYQETQYF. In DNA form, the CDR3 reads TGTGCCAGCAGCCCCCCTGGACAGTACCAAGAGACCCAGTACTTC.

The V and J genes are TRBV27 and TRBJ2-1; D might be TRBD2 (7 bases). Germline-derived CDR1 and CDR2 are MNHEY and SMNVEV (reference sequence). The CDR3 contains 16 residues. V was clipped by 8 bases and J by 3 bases, with 20 bases between them. CDR3 in DNA: TGTGCCAGCCGTGGCCTGTCAGCGGGACACTACAATGAGCAGTTCTTC. This encodes CASRGLSAGHYNEQFF.

The V gene is TRBV6-1, the J gene TRBJ1-3; 7 bases fit TRBD1. The length of the CDR3 is 15 residues. Germline assignment: CDR1 MNHNS and CDR2 SASEGT. After removal of 4 bases from V and 5 bases from J, the junction contained 8 bases not matched to a gene. The chain's CDR3 is CASSGQTGKRNTIYF. Here the CDR3 DNA reads TGTGCCAGCAGTGGGCAGACAGGGAAGAGAAACACCATATATTTT.

This clone has more than one count but fewer than ten. The rearrangement joins TRBV19 to TRBJ2-5; no clear D. This CDR3 has 13 amino acids. V shed 11 bases and J shed 1 base, with 14 bases lying between them. Germline V lookup: CDR1 LNHDA, CDR2 SQIVND (reference sequence). The CDR3 loop reads CASHGWPQETQYF. The DNA for the CDR3 is TGTGCCTCCCATGGGTGGCCCCAAGAGACCCAGTACTTC. The entire variable domain, with the rest obtained from reference TRBV19 and TRBJ2-5, is as follows: DGGITQSPKYLFRKEGQNVTLSCEQNLNHDAMYWYRQDPGQGLRLIYYSQIVNDFQKGDIAEGYSVSREKKESFPLTVTSAQKNPTAFYLCASHGWPQETQYFGPGTRLLVL.

The chain joins TRBV9 to TRBJ2-5; D not resolved. Germline CDR1 and CDR2: SGDLS and YYNGEE. The CDR3 loop spans 11 amino acids. V gave up 7 bases and J gave up 3 bases, with 7 bases separating them. The CDR3 nucleotides are TGTGCCAGCGGTACAGAAGAGACCCAGTACTTC. Its protein product is CASGTEETQYF. The full variable domain, with the rest looked up from reference TRBV9 and TRBJ2-5, is DSGVTQTPKHLITATGQRVTLRCSPRSGDLSVYWYQQSLDQGLQFLIQYYNGEERAKGNILERFSAQQFPDLHSELNLSSLELGDSALYFCASGTEETQYFGPGTRLLVL.

This clone showed up just once. The CDR3 here is CASGGMGTGELFF. CDR3 nucleotides: TGTGCCAGCGGGGGGATGGGGACCGGGGAGCTGTTTTTT. The chain joins TRBV7-8 to TRBJ2-2, with D maybe TRBD2 (6 bases). Germline CDR1 SGHVS, CDR2 FQNEAQ. This CDR3 comprises 13 residues. V dropped 8 bases and J dropped 5 bases, with 12 bases sitting between them.

About this clone itself: Distinct nucleotide sequences in the sample also encode this CDR3. This chain links TRBV7-9 with TRBJ2-5; 12 nucleotides align to TRBD2. The CDR3 is 15 residues long. V lost 5 bases and J lost 4; bases outside the gene matches: 5. The germline gives CDR1 SEHNR, CDR2 FQNEAQ (reference sequence). The CDR3 here is CASSPLAGGGETQYF. In nucleotides, the CDR3 is TGTGCCAGCAGCCCCCTAGCGGGAGGGGGAGAGACCCAGTACTTC. Full variable domain (missing parts from reference TRBV7-9 and TRBJ2-5): DTGVSQNPRHKITKRGQNVTFRCDPISEHNRLYWYRQTLGQGPEFLTYFQNEAQLEKSRLLSDRFSAERPKGSFSTLEIQRTEQGDSAMYLCASSPLAGGGETQYFGPGTRLLVL.

The V gene is TRBV2, the J gene TRBJ1-5; D is ambiguous. Germline CDR1 reads SNHLY; CDR2 reads FYNNEI. This CDR3 contains 14 residues. V lost 4 bases and J 4 bases, leaving 11 bases between the germline ends. CDR3 sequence reads: CASSGGKTNQPQHF. In nucleotides, the CDR3 is TGTGCCAGCAGTGGCGGCAAGACGAATCAGCCCCAGCATTTT.

This clone came up once. The gene calls are TRBV6-6 and TRBJ2-7, with D unclear. V was cut by 0 bases and J by 4 bases, with 4 bases left in between. CDR3 length: 12 amino acids. Germline V gene sequence: CDR1 MNHNY, CDR2 SVGAGI (reference sequence). The CDR3 spells CASSYSSYEQYF. The CDR3 nucleotides are TGTGCCAGCAGTTACTCGTCATACGAGCAGTACTTC.

The chain links TRBV30 to TRBJ1-5; TRBD1 matches 7 bases. V lost 3 bases, J lost 3 bases, and 5 bases stayed unmatched. The germline CDR1 and CDR2 sequences are GTSNPN and SVGIG (reference sequence). The CDR3 is made up of 14 amino acids. CDR3 loop: CAWRKGQYNQPQHF. CDR3 DNA: TGTGCCTGGAGGAAGGGACAGTACAATCAGCCCCAGCATTTT. Combining the CDR3 with reference TRBV30 and TRBJ1-5 gives the whole variable domain SQTIHQWPATLVQPVGSPLSLECTVEGTSNPNLYWYRQAAGRGLQLLFYSVGIGQISSEVPQNLSASRPQDRQFILSSKKLLLSDSGFYLCAWRKGQYNQPQHFGDGTRLSIL.

The V call is TRBV9, the J call TRBJ2-1; D possibly corresponds to TRBD1 (5 bases). CDR1 and CDR2 (germline): SGDLS, YYNGEE. This CDR3 has 16 amino acids. Trimming pared 0 bases from V and 5 bases from J, leaving 15 bases between. CDR3 bases: TGTGCCAGCAGCGTAGATCGCAGGGATGTTCACAATGAGCAGTTCTTC. Residues: CASSVDRRDVHNEQFF.

The gene calls are TRBV5-8 and TRBJ2-2; 8 bases match TRBD1. The V and J ends lost 7 bases and 0 bases, in that order; junction bases with no gene match: 5. There are 15 residues in the CDR3. Germline V lookup: CDR1 SGHTS, CDR2 YDEGEE. The DNA for the CDR3 is TGTGCCAGCTCCTCGACAGGGGCGAACACCGGGGAGCTGTTTTTT. Amino acids: CASSSTGANTGELFF.

This clone appeared once. The genes are TRBV5-8 and TRBJ2-4, with 8 nucleotides matching TRBD2. CDR3 length: 16 residues. Losses at the gene ends were 1 base for V and 2 bases for J; bases not matched to a gene: 5. Germline V CDR1 and CDR2: SGHTS, YDEGEE. The DNA of the CDR3 is TGTGCCAGCAGCTTGCCTCCTAGCGGGCCCAAAAACATTCAGTACTTC. Protein: CASSLPPSGPKNIQYF. Full variable domain (missing parts from reference TRBV5-8 and TRBJ2-4): EAGVTQSPTHLIKTRGQQATLRCSPISGHTSVYWYQQALGLGLQFLLWYDEGEERNRGNFPPRFSGRQFPNYSSELNVNALELEDSALYLCASSLPPSGPKNIQYFGAGTRLSVL.